The 2 T cell receptor beta chains presented below share a single source sample, sequenced in a study of cytomegalovirus exposure and HLA in healthy donors. The primer mix had 60 Vbeta and 13 Jbeta primers. Using immunoSEQ multiplex PCR, the repertoire was profiled, and TCRdb retains in-frame clones only, with some absent. The repertoire includes around 150,000 clones, more than 75% of them detected once, and over 2% sits in the top ten. The sequenced sample was PBMCs. Receptors were obtained from a man in his thirties or forties in good health and CMV-seronegative.

This chain links TRBV27 with TRBJ1-1; 7 bases match TRBD1. The germline V gene has CDR1 MNHEY and CDR2 SMNVEV (reference sequence). The ends lost 5 bases at V and 6 bases at J; junction bases unmatched: 3. The CDR3 has 12 residues. The CDR3 here is CASSHRGSEAFF. For the CDR3, the DNA is TGTGCCAGCAGTCACAGGGGCTCTGAAGCTTTCTTT.

The chain carries TRBV14 and TRBJ2-7; 9 nucleotides align to TRBD1. The CDR3 spans 15 residues. Losses at the gene ends were 4 bases for V and 7 bases for J; bases not matched to a gene: 11. Germline CDR1 is SGHDN and CDR2 is FVKESK. The CDR3 protein is CASSRPGTGSWEQYF. CDR3 sequence (DNA): TGTGCCAGCAGCCGCCCCGGGACAGGGTCTTGGGAGCAGTACTTC.